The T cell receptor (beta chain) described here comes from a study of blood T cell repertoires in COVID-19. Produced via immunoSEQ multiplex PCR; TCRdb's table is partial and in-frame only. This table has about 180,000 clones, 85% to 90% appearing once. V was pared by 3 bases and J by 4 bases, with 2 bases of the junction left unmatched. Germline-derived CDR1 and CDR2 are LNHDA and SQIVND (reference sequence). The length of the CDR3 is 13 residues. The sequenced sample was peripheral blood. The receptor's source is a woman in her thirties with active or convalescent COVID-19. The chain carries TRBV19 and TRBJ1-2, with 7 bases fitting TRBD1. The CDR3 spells CASSIGQVYGYTF. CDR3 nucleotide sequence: TGTGCCAGTAGTATCGGACAGGTCTATGGCTACACCTTC.